These 20 T cell receptor beta chains came from one sample sequenced in a study of T cell responses to AZD1222 COVID-19 vaccine. TCRdb's table, derived via immunoSEQ multiplex PCR, lists solely in-frame clones and lacks some. The sample yields approximately 150,000 clones, 85% to 95% seen once. Sequencing used peripheral blood, obtained on day 0 of AZD1222 vaccination. Receptors were obtained from an adult in good health.

This rearrangement joins TRBV18 to TRBJ2-7; TRBD1 matches at 7 bases. The CDR3 is made up of 15 amino acids. V trimming: 6 bases; J trimming: 0 bases; junction bases outside the gene matches: 8. CDR1 is KGHSH and CDR2 is LQKENI in the germline V gene. CDR3 DNA: TGTGCCAGCTCCCCGATGACAGGGACCTCCTACGAGCAGTACTTC. Translated: CASSPMTGTSYEQYF.

The chain has TRBV7-2 and TRBJ1-6, with TRBD1 matching over 10 bases. The germline gives CDR1 SGHTA, CDR2 FQGNSA. The V and J ends lost 6 bases and 10 bases, in that order; junction bases with no gene match: 9. This CDR3 spans 15 amino acids. CDR3 sequence reads: CASRERTGGRSPLHF. The DNA of the CDR3 is TGTGCCAGCAGGGAACGGACAGGGGGACGATCACCCCTCCACTTT. Full variable domain (remainder filled in from reference TRBV7-2 and TRBJ1-6): GAGVSQSPSNKVTEKGKDVELRCDPISGHTALYWYRQSLGQGLEFLIYFQGNSAPDKSGLPSDRFSAERTGGSVSTLTIQRTQQEDSAVYLCASRERTGGRSPLHFGNGTRLTVT.

The chain employs TRBV4-3 and TRBJ1-2, with a weak D call TRBD1 (5 bases). The CDR3 extends over 13 amino acids. CDR1 LGHNA and CDR2 YSLEER come from the germline V gene. V lost 0 bases and J lost 7, with 9 bases in between. The CDR3 sequence is CASSQEGTRGYTF. The CDR3 coding sequence is TGCGCCAGCAGCCAAGAAGGGACCCGTGGCTACACCTTC.

The chain links TRBV11-2 to TRBJ1-1, with D unresolved. The CDR3 is 12 residues long. Deletions cut 5 bases from V and 6 bases from J, with 10 bases between. The germline V gene has CDR1 SGHAT and CDR2 FQNNGV. The chain's CDR3 is CASSPMLAEAFF. The CDR3 nucleotides are TGTGCCAGCAGCCCAATGCTCGCTGAAGCTTTCTTT.

DNA for the CDR3: TGTGCCAGCTCAGAACACAGGGACAGTCCCCTCTACGAGCAGTACTTC. It is translated as CASSEHRDSPLYEQYF. The chain couples TRBV18 to TRBJ2-7; the match to TRBD1 covers 7 bases. With 5 bases clipped from V and 3 bases from J, the junction kept 13 bases outside the gene matches. In germline, CDR1 is KGHSH, CDR2 LQKENI. The CDR3 covers 16 residues.

This chain connects TRBV23-1 to TRBJ1-2, with D unresolved. TRBV23-1 is placed among ORFs of uncertain function. This CDR3 comprises 12 residues. Between the trimmed V and J ends, which lost 1 base and 8 bases, there was a span of 8 bases. CDR3 sequence: CASSQYEGGYTF. DNA of the CDR3: TGCGCCAGCAGTCAATACGAGGGCGGCTACACCTTC.

The J gene is TRBJ2-7, the V gene TRBV13, with 8 nucleotides matching TRBD1. CDR3 size: 14 residues. Germline V CDR1 and CDR2: PRHDT, FYEKMQ (reference sequence). Trimming at V came to 1 base and at J to 4 bases, leaving 3 bases not matched to a gene. DNA of the CDR3: TGTGCCAGCAGCTTAGAGAACAGGGGGTACGAGCAGTACTTC. This encodes CASSLENRGYEQYF.

The chain recombines TRBV28 with TRBJ1-2; D is uncertain. Germline V gene data show CDR1 as MDHEN and CDR2 as SYDVKM. Deletions cut 2 bases from V and 8 bases from J, with 12 bases between. The CDR3 contains 13 residues. In DNA form, the CDR3 reads TGTGCCAGCAGTTTACGTATGGGAGGGGGCTACACCTTC. It encodes CASSLRMGGGYTF.

This chain connects TRBV24-1 to TRBJ1-2, with D possibly TRBD1 on 6 matching bases. V lost 0 bases to trimming and J lost 5 bases, with 15 bases between them. From germline, CDR1 is KGHDR and CDR2 SFDVKD. This CDR3 is 16 amino acids long. The CDR3 DNA reads as TGTGCCACCAGTGATTTGGGACAGATCTTCCCGTATGGCTACACCTTC. Its translation: CATSDLGQIFPYGYTF.

This clone has only one observation. The chain couples TRBV28 to TRBJ1-4; 11 bases are shared with TRBD1. CDR1 is MDHEN and CDR2 is SYDVKM in the germline V gene. CDR3 length: 15 residues. The ends lost 0 bases at V and 7 bases at J; junction bases unmatched: 1. The CDR3 nucleotides read TGTGCCAGCAGTTTATGGGGGACAGGGGGTGAAAAACTGTTTTTT. It translates to CASSLWGTGGEKLFF.

This chain links TRBV7-3 with TRBJ1-1; the D gene is possibly TRBD1 (5 bases). Trimming took 2 bases from V and 1 from J, leaving 11 bases between them. CDR3 length equals 15 residues. Germline CDR1 is SGHTA and CDR2 is FQGTGA. CDR3 protein: CASSLGYGQNTEAFF. CDR3 nucleotide sequence: TGTGCCAGCAGCTTAGGCTATGGACAGAACACTGAAGCTTTCTTT.

V usage is TRBV3-1 (or the pseudogene TRBV3-2) and J usage is TRBJ2-5; 7 positions match TRBD1. The CDR3 covers 15 residues. V dropped 1 base and J dropped 1; count of bases not matched to a gene: 3. Germline CDR1 and CDR2: LGHDT and YNNKEL (reference sequence). Here the CDR3 reads CASSQVGGAQETQYF. The CDR3 nucleotides are TGTGCCAGCAGCCAAGTAGGGGGCGCCCAAGAGACCCAGTACTTC.

The CDR3 sequence is CASSLESLAGENNPDTQYF. CDR3 in DNA: TGTGCCAGCAGCCTAGAGTCTCTAGCGGGGGAAAACAACCCAGATACGCAGTATTTT. The V call is TRBV3-1 (or the pseudogene TRBV3-2), the J call TRBJ2-3, with 10 bases identical to TRBD2. Germline loops: CDR1 LGHDT, CDR2 YNNKEL (reference sequence). The CDR3 has 19 residues. V dropped 4 bases and J dropped 4; count of bases not matched to a gene: 17.

J is TRBJ2-5 and V is TRBV5-5; D remains unclear. Germline CDR1 and CDR2: SGHKS and YYEKEE (reference sequence). There are 12 residues in the CDR3. V lost 3 bases, J lost 10 bases, and 13 bases lay in between. The CDR3: CASSSPIMDQYF. Written as DNA, the CDR3 is TGTGCCAGCAGCTCGCCCATTATGGACCAGTACTTC.

The chain is built from TRBV30 and TRBJ1-6; D not certain. The CDR3 covers 16 residues. V was shortened by 8 bases and J by 7 bases, with 24 bases between the two germline ends. The germline V gene has CDR1 GTSNPN and CDR2 SVGIG (reference sequence). CDR3 protein: CARTDSVGFTNSPLHF. The CDR3 coding sequence is TGTGCCCGGACGGACTCCGTGGGGTTTACGAATTCACCCCTCCACTTT.

CDR3 sequence reads: CASSQETAATNEKLFF. The CDR3 DNA reads TGCGCCAGCAGCCAGGAAACTGCTGCGACTAATGAAAAACTGTTTTTT. The rearrangement uses TRBV4-1 and TRBJ1-4; no reliable D call. Germline V gene sequence: CDR1 MGHRA, CDR2 YSYEKL. The CDR3 covers 16 residues. The V gene lost 3 bases and the J gene lost 2 bases, with 13 bases spanning the gap.

This clone has just one count. The chain recombines TRBV6-5 with TRBJ2-2; 7 bases agree with TRBD1. The germline CDR1 and CDR2 sequences are MNHEY and SVGAGI. The CDR3 contains 16 residues. V dropped 0 bases and J dropped 7; count of bases not matched to a gene: 8. The CDR3 bases are TGTGCCAGCAGTTACTCGATGGGACAGTCACGCGGGGAGCTGTTTTTT. It translates to CASSYSMGQSRGELFF.

This chain uses TRBV28 with TRBJ2-7; perhaps TRBD2 as D (5 bases). The CDR3 is made up of 15 amino acids. Germline lookup yields CDR1 MDHEN and CDR2 SYDVKM. V lost 4 bases and J lost 1, with 14 bases in between. The CDR3 DNA is TGTGCCAGCAGTTCCCCGTCGACGGGATCCTACGAGCAGTACTTC. Its translation is CASSSPSTGSYEQYF.

The V gene is TRBV9, the J gene TRBJ2-7; 10 bases map to TRBD1. J was trimmed by 3 bases and V by 3 bases; bases with no gene match: 3. The length of the CDR3 is 14 residues. Germline V gives CDR1 SGDLS, CDR2 YYNGEE. In DNA form, the CDR3 reads TGTGCCAGCAGCGCCGGACAGGGGGACTACGAGCAGTACTTC. It is translated as CASSAGQGDYEQYF.

The chain uses TRBV10-3 and TRBJ1-2; D is uncertain. V was pared by 2 bases and J by 4 bases, with 20 bases between. CDR1 ENHRY and CDR2 SYGVKD come from the germline V gene. The CDR3 contains 17 residues. The CDR3 nucleotides are TGTGCCATCAGTGAGATTCGGTCAGCTAACCCCCTCTATGGCTACACCTTC. Protein product: CAISEIRSANPLYGYTF.